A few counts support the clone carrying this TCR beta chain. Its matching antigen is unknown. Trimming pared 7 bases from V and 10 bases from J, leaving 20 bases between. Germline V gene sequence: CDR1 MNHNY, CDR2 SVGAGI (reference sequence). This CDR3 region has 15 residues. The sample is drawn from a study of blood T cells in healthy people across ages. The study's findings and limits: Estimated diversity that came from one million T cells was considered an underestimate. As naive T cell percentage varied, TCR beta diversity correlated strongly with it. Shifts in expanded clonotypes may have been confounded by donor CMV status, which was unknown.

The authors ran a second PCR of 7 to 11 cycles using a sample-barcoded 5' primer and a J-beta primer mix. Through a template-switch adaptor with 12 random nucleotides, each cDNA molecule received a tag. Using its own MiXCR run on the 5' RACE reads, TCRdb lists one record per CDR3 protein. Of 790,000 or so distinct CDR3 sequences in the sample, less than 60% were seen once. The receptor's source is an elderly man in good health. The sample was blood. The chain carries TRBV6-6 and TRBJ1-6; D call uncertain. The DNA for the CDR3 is TGTGCCAGCATCCCCAGCTTGAGGGAGAGGTCACCCCTCCACTTT. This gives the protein CASIPSLRERSPLHF.